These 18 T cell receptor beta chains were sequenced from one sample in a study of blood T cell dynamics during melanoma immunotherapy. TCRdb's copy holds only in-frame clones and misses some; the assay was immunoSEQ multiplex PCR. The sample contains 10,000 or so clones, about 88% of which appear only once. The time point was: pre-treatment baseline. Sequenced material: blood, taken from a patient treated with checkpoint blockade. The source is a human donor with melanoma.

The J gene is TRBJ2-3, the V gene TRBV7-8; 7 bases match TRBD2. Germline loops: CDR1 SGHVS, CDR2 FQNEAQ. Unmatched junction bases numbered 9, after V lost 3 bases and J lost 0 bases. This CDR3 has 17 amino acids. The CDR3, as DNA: TGTGCCAGCAGCTTCCAGCAGCTGCGGGGGAGCACAGATACGCAGTATTTT. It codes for CASSFQQLRGSTDTQYF.

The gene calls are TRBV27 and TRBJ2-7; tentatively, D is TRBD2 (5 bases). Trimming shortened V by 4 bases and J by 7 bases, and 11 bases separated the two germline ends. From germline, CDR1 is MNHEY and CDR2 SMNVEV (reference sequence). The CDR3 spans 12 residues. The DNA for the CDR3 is TGTGCCAGCAGTTCCAGCGGCGGGGAGCAGTACTTC. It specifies CASSSSGGEQYF.

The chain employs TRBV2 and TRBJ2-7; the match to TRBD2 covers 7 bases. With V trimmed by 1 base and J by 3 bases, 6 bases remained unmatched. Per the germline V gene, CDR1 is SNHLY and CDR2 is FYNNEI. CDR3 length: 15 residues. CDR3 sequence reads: CASSEGLAADYEQYF. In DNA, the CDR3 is TGTGCCAGCAGTGAAGGCCTAGCGGCGGACTACGAGCAGTACTTC.

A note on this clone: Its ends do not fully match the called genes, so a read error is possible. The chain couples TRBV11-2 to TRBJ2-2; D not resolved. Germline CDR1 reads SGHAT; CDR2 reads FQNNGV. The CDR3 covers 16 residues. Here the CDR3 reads CASSLDDAAPTRELFF. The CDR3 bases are TGTGCCAGCAGCTTAGATGACGCCGCCCCCACCCGGGAGCTGTTTTTT.

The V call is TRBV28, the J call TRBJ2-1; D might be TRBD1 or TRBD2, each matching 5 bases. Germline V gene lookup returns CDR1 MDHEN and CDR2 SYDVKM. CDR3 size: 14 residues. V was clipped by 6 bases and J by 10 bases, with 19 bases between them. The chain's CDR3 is CASSLRTRRGEQFF. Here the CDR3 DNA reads TGTGCCAGCAGCCTCAGGACAAGGCGCGGGGAGCAGTTCTTC.

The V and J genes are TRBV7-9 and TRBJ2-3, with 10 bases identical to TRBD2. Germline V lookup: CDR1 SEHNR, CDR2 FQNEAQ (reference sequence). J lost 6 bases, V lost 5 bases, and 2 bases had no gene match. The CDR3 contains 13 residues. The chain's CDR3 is CASSQGLADTQYF. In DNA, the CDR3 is TGTGCCAGCAGCCAGGGACTAGCGGATACGCAGTATTTT.

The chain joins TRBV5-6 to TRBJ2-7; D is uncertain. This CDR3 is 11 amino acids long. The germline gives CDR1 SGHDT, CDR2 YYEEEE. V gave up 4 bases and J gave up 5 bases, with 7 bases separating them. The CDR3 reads CASSKTNEQYF. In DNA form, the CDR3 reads TGTGCCAGCAGCAAAACGAACGAGCAGTACTTC.

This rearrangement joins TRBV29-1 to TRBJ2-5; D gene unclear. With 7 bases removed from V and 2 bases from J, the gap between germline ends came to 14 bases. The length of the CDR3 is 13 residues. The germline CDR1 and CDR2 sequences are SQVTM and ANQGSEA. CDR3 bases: TGCAGCGCACCCGGACCTGCGCAAGAGACCCAGTACTTC. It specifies CSAPGPAQETQYF. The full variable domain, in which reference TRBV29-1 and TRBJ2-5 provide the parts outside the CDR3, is SAVISQKPSRDICQRGTSLTIQCQVDSQVTMMFWYRQQPGQSLTLIATANQGSEATYESGFVIDKFPISRPNLTFSTLTVSNMSPEDSSIYLCSAPGPAQETQYFGPGTRLLVL.

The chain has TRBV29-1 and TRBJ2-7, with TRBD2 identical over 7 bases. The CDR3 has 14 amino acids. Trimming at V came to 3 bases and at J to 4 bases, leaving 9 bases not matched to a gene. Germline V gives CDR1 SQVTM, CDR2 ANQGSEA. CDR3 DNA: TGCAGCGTTGAGGGCGGGGGACCCTCGTACGAGCAGTACTTC. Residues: CSVEGGGPSYEQYF.

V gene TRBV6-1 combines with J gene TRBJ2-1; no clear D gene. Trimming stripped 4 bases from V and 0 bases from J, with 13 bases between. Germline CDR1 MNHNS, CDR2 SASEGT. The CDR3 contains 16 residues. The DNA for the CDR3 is TGTGCCAGCAGTGCGGACGGTGCGAGCTCCTACAATGAGCAGTTCTTC. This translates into CASSADGASSYNEQFF.

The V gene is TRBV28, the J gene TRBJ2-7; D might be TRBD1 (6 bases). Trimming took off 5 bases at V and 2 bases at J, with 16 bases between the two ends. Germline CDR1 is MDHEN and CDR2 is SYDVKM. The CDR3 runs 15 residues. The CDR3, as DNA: TGTGCCAGCAGTCCGACTGTTGGGGGCCCCTACGAGCAGTACTTC. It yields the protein CASSPTVGGPYEQYF.

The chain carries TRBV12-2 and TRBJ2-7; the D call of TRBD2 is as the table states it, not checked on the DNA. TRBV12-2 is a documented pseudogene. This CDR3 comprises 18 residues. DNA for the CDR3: TGTGCAAGTCGCAAGATCCCCGCGGCGCAGGGTGAGCGGGGCGAGCAGTACTTC. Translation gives CASRKIPAAQGERGEQYF.

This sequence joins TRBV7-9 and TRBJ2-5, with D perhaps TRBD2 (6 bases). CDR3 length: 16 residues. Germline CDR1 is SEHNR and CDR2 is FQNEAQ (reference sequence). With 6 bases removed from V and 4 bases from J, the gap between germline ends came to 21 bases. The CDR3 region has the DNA TGTGCCAGCAGTTTTCAAGGAGGGGCGCAGGGAGAGACCCAGTACTTC. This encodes CASSFQGGAQGETQYF.

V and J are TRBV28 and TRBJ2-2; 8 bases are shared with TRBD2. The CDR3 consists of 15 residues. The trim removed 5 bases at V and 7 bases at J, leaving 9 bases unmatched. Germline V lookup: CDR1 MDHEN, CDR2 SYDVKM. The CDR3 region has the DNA TGTGCCAGCAGTAATACCGCTAGCGGGCTCGGGGAGCTGTTTTTT. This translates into CASSNTASGLGELFF.

In DNA form, the CDR3 reads TGTGCCAGTAGTCCAGGGTCTCTCACAGATACGCAGTATTTT. Its translation: CASSPGSLTDTQYF. The chain employs TRBV19 and TRBJ2-3; D might be TRBD1 (5 bases). The germline V gene encodes CDR1 LNHDA and CDR2 SQIVND (reference sequence). V shed 5 bases and J shed 2 bases, with 11 bases lying between them. The CDR3 consists of 14 residues.

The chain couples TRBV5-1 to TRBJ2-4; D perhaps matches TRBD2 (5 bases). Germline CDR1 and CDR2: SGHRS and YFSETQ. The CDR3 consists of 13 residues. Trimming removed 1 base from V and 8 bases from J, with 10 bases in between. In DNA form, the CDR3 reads TGCGCCAGCAGCTTGTCAGAGGGTGACATTCAGTACTTC. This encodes CASSLSEGDIQYF.

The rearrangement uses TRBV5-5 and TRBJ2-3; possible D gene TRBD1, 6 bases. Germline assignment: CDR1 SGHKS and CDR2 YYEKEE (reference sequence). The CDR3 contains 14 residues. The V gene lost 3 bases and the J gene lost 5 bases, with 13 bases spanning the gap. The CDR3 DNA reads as TGTGCCAGCAGCTCTGTCAACAGGGAAGATACGCAGTATTTT. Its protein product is CASSSVNREDTQYF.

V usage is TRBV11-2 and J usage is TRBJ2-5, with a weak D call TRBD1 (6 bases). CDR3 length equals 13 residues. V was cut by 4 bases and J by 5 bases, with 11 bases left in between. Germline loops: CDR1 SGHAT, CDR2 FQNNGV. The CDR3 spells CASSSQRGETQYF. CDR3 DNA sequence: TGTGCCAGCAGCTCACAGAGGGGGGAGACCCAGTACTTC.